The subject of this entry is one T cell receptor beta chain. The CDR3 is made up of 15 amino acids. The germline gives CDR1 LNHDA, CDR2 SQIVND (reference sequence). The germline V and J ends were trimmed by 5 bases and 6 bases, with 20 bases remaining between them. The data originate from a study of blood T cell repertoires in COVID-19. Clones were sequenced by immunoSEQ multiplex PCR, and TCRdb holds only the in-frame ones, with some missing. The sample has 270,000 or so clones, 75% to 90% seen once. The V gene is TRBV19, the J gene TRBJ2-7; tentatively, D is TRBD2 (6 bases). This TCR was sampled from a woman between 40 and 50 years old who had recovered from COVID-19. The source material was peripheral blood. The CDR3 loop is CASSPGGTSYGEQYF. The CDR3 bases are TGTGCCAGTAGTCCGGGTGGGACTTCCTATGGCGAGCAGTACTTC. The full variable domain, its missing parts supplied by reference TRBV19 and TRBJ2-7, is DGGITQSPKYLFRKEGQNVTLSCEQNLNHDAMYWYRQDPGQGLRLIYYSQIVNDFQKGDIAEGYSVSREKKESFPLTVTSAQKNPTAFYLCASSPGGTSYGEQYFGPGTRLTVT.